This paragraph covers one T cell receptor (beta chain) sequence. Its antigen is as yet unknown. This sample is part of a study of cytomegalovirus exposure and HLA in healthy donors. Overall study findings and caveats: Equally common other TCR beta chains were less clonally expanded than HLA-associated ones, a later analysis found. 16,951 TCR beta sequences were associated with HLA alleles at 0.05 false discovery rate in a later analysis.

Trimming cost V 6 bases and J 5 bases; bases outside gene matches: 9. The CDR3 is 15 amino acids. Germline values: CDR1 ENHRY, CDR2 SYGVKD. PCR involved 60 Vbeta and 13 Jbeta primers. Using immunoSEQ multiplex PCR, the repertoire was profiled, and TCRdb retains in-frame clones only, with some absent. The sample carries approximately 170,000 clones, about two thirds recorded once. V and J are TRBV10-3 and TRBJ2-1; 8 nucleotides agree with TRBD2. The sequence was collected from a woman between 18 and 29 years old in good health and CMV-seropositive. Sequencing used PBMCs. For the CDR3, the DNA is TGTGCCATCAGCCCACTAGCGGTACCGCACAATGAGCAGTTCTTC. This gives the protein CAISPLAVPHNEQFF.